This T cell receptor (beta chain) was documented in a study of blood T cell repertoires in COVID-19. Study summary: Acute-phase and convalescent COVID-19 samples originated in the United States, Italy and Spain. T cells, B-cell-depleted T cells, or PBMCs supplied cDNA or gDNA.

Methods used by the authors: Amplification of reference gene primers provided the estimated nucleated cell counts. Produced via immunoSEQ multiplex PCR; TCRdb's table is partial and in-frame only. The V and J calls and clone size come from that table; D and trimming were worked out from the DNA. Of some 70,000 clones listed, 76% are singletons. Germline CDR1 and CDR2: KGHDR and SFDVKD. The V and J ends lost 0 bases and 4 bases, in that order; junction bases with no gene match: 3. The CDR3 is 16 residues long. It was during active infection that Seattle patients were enrolled and then longitudinally followed.

This TCR derives from a man in his 60s with COVID-19, enrolled during active disease. The chain links TRBV24-1 to TRBJ2-3; 10 bases line up with TRBD2. Sequencing was performed on peripheral blood. CDR3 DNA: TGTGCCACCAGTGATTTGAGCGGGAGGGGCCCAGATACGCAGTATTTT. This encodes CATSDLSGRGPDTQYF.